This T cell receptor (beta chain) was retrieved from a study of blood T cell repertoires in COVID-19. Overall study context: The samples span acute and convalescent COVID-19 from the United States, Italy and Spain. T cells, B-cell-depleted T cells, or PBMCs supplied cDNA or gDNA.

This CDR3 spans 13 amino acids. Germline CDR1 reads GTSNPN; CDR2 reads SVGIG (reference sequence). With 2 bases removed from V and 1 base from J, the gap between germline ends came to 5 bases. About this clone itself: Other DNA sequences of this sample code for an identical CDR3.

Patients at the Seattle site were enrolled during active infection and followed longitudinally. Authors' data handling: Estimation of nucleated cell counts relied on the amplification of reference gene primers. The data were produced by immunoSEQ multiplex PCR, yet TCRdb's version contains in-frame clones alone and is incomplete. For V, J and clone size, that table is used; D and trimming come from the DNA. Here the sample spans under 400,000 clones, around 87% being singletons. The sequenced sample consisted of peripheral blood. This sequence originates from a young woman with COVID-19, enrolled during active disease. This chain connects TRBV30 to TRBJ2-2; D gene uncertain. In DNA, the CDR3 is TGTGCCTGGAGTCCGGGGAACACCGGGGAGCTGTTTTTT. Translating it yields CAWSPGNTGELFF.